Listed below are T cell receptor beta chains from one sample, sequenced in a study of blood T cell repertoires in COVID-19. Measured with immunoSEQ multiplex PCR; TCRdb has only the in-frame clones, and not every one. The table has about 81,000 clones, 91% seen once. The specimen was peripheral blood. Source of these receptors: a woman in her fifties or sixties in a cohort sampled during active COVID-19. The CDR3 runs from the conserved cysteine through the conserved F or W. The order of the fields is clone size, V gene, J gene, CDR3 protein. Rows may omit the clone size; those that give it use once, few, many or a size class.

>NA|TRBV24-1|TRBJ2-3
CATSDFRAGGPRGGRTDTQYF
>NA|TRBV6-5|TRBJ2-7
CASREREQYF
>NA|TRBV7-3|TRBJ1-2
CASSFTGGPPHGYTF
>NA|TRBV6-1|TRBJ1-5
CASSEPGNQPQHF
>NA|TRBV15|TRBJ2-7
CATSRGSGTGSSYEQYF
>NA|TRBV28|TRBJ2-2
CASTTRRGTGELFF
>NA|TRBV24-1|TRBJ2-1
CATSDEGLLYNEQFF
>NA|TRBV29-1|TRBJ1-2
CSVEDPGGGGYTF
>NA|TRBV5-1|TRBJ1-2
CASSFGQGGYTF
>NA|TRBV5-1|TRBJ1-1
CASGGASLNTEAFF
>NA|TRBV2|TRBJ2-2
CATGQGWGTGELFF
>NA|TRBV7-8|TRBJ2-3
CASSLAGGRTDTQYF
>NA|TRBV27|TRBJ1-1
CASSLLQSSNTEAFF
>NA|TRBV6-2/TRBV6-3|TRBJ1-2
CASSYSDRPRYGYTF
>NA|TRBV7-9|TRBJ1-2
CASSFSDRGAYGYTF
>NA|TRBV5-1|TRBJ2-7
CASSLDGQVTDEQYF
>NA|TRBV7-9|TRBJ1-6
CASSLSGGNSPLHF
>NA|TRBV7-3|TRBJ2-1
CASSQQRTGDEQFF
>NA|TRBV18|TRBJ1-1
CASSPQAQHETTEAFF
>NA|TRBV28|TRBJ1-2
CASRLQGARVYGYTF
>NA|TRBV18|TRBJ2-1
CASSPPDTYNEQFF
>NA|TRBV21-1|TRBJ2-2
CASSKDCGRRTGELFF
>once|TRBV11-2|TRBJ2-7
CASSPLFGYEQYF
>NA|TRBV28|TRBJ2-7
CASSSQELFGYF
>NA|TRBV14|TRBJ1-4
CASSLHPSEKLFF
>NA|TRBV19|TRBJ2-7
CASSIKAGAGEQYF
>NA|TRBV28|TRBJ2-1
CASSLVWSSGRKGNEQFF
>NA|TRBV6-5|TRBJ2-6
CASSWGGGAGANVLTF
>NA|TRBV6-6|TRBJ1-3
CASSYYSSGNTIYF
>NA|TRBV7-2|TRBJ1-5
CASSLGTGLVSNQPQHF
>NA|TRBV30|TRBJ1-3
CAWSILYGSGNTIYF
>NA|TRBV7-2|TRBJ2-4
CASSQPQMRGVQYF
>NA|TRBV18|TRBJ1-4
CASSRPGDRGNEKLFF
>few|TRBV3-1/TRBV3-2|TRBJ1-6
CASSPRRNARGARVDSSPLHF
>NA|TRBV5-1|TRBJ1-4
CASTLQGTTNEKLFF
>NA|TRBV28|TRBJ2-7
CASMSPGTSYEQYF
>NA|TRBV5-1|TRBJ2-7
CASSVPRSYEQYF
>few|TRBV4-1|TRBJ2-5
CASSQNPSEFRETQYF
>NA|TRBV5-1|TRBJ1-2
CASSLGSGQGNYGYTF
>once|TRBV5-5|TRBJ1-5
CASSVSGTGSFQPQHF
>NA|TRBV3-1/TRBV3-2|TRBJ2-7
CASSQGLDRNYEQYF
>NA|TRBV6-4|TRBJ1-1
CASSVEVNTEAFF
>NA|TRBV6-5|TRBJ2-7
CASSYSTTGSSYEQYF
>NA|TRBV12-5|TRBJ1-5
CASVLRGGDGSNQPQHF
>NA|TRBV5-1|TRBJ2-3
CASSLGAGDTDTQYF
>NA|TRBV11-3|TRBJ2-3
CASSLGLNRDTQYF
>NA|TRBV19|TRBJ2-7
CASSRGARGLGVEQYF
>NA|TRBV7-2|TRBJ2-7
CASSLGDRGSEQYF
>NA|TRBV9|TRBJ1-6
CASSPSGTASPLHF
>NA|TRBV6-5|TRBJ2-1
CASRPWGQGLFF
>NA|TRBV3-1/TRBV3-2|TRBJ2-1
CASSHSGLSHNEQFF
>NA|TRBV5-4|TRBJ2-5
CASSLVGQTQETQYF